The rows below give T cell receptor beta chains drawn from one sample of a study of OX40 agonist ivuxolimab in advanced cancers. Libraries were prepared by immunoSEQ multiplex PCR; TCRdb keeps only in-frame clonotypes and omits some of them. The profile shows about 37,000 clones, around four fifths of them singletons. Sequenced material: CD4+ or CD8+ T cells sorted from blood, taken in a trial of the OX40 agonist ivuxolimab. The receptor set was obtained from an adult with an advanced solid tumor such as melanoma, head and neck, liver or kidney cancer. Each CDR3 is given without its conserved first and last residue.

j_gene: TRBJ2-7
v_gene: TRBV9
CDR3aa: ASSVAGSTLYEQY

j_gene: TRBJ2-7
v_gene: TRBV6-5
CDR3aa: ASRTGGGYEQY

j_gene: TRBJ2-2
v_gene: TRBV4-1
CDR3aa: ASSRKPVGGQGFTGELF

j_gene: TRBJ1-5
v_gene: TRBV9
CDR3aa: ASSVGSGEHQPQH

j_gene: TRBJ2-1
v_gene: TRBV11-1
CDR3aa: ASSSRAQGQNEQF

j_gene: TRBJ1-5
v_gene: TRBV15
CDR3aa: ATSRDRGPITAFSNQPQH

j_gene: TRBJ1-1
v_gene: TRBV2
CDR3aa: ASSAGGHGTEAF

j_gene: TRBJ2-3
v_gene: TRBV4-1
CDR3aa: ASSQALATSTDTQY

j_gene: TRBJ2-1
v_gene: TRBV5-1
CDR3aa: ASSLTDSGRNEQF

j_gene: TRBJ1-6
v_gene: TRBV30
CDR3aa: AWAGQTNSPLH

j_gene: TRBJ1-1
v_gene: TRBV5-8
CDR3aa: ASSLGTGSTEAF

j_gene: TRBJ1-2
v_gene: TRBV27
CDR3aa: ASSSGGRGYT

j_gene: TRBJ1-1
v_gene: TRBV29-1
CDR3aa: SARRGMNTEAF

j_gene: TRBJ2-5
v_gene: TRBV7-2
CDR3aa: ASSFLLAVQETQY

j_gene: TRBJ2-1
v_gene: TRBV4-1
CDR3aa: ASSQEIRGADSEQF

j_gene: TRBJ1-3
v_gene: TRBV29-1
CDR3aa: SVEGTTGNTIY

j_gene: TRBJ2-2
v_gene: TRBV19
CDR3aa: ASSLTGGSTGELF

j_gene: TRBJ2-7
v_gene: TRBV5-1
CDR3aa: ASSFHRDTYEQY

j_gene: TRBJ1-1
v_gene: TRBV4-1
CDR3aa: ASSQAQQGAYTEAF

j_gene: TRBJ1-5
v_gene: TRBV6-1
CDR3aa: ASNKVGPSNQPQH

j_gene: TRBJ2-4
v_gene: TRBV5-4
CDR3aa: ASSFYQAGGIIQY

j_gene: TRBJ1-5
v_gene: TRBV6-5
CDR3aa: ASRDRDQPQH

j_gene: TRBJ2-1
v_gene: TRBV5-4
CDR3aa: ASSFKAAPYNEQF

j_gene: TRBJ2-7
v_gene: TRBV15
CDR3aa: ATSRGSGSLYEQY

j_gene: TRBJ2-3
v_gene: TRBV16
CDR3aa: ASSPSGSADTQY

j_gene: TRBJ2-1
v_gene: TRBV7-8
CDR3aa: ASSPVLAGGNEQF

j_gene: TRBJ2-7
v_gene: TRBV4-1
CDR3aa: ASSQTVLNYEQY

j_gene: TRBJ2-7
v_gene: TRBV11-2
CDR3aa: ASSLTVGTGTYEQY

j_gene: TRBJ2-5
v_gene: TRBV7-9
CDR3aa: ASSLEAPGLAGETQY

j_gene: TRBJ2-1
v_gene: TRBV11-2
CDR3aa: ASSLRQGATYNEQF

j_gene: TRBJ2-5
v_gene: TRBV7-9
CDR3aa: AGGDPPQETQY

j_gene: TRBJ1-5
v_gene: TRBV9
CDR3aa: ASSGQGSQPQH

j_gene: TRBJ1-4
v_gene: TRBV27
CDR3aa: ASSFRWAYGEKLF

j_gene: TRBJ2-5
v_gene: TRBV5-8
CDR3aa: ARDRTGKETQY

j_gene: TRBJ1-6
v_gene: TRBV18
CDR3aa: ASTSGTTNSPLH